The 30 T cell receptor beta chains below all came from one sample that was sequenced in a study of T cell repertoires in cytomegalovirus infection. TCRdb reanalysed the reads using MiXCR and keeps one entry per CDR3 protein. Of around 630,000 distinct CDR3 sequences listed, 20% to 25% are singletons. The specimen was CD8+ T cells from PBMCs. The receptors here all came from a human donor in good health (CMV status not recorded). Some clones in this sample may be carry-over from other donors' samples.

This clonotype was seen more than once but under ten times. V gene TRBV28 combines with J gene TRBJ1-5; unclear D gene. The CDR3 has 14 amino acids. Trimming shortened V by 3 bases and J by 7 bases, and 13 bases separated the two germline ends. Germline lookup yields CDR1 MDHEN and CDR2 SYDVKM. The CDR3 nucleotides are TGTGCCAGCAGTTTGAAAGGGAGTCACCAGCCCCAGCATTTT. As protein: CASSLKGSHQPQHF.

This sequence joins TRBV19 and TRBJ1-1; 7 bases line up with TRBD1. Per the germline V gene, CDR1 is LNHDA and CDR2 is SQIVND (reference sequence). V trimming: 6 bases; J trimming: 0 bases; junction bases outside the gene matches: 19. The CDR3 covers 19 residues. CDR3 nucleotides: TGTGCCAGTAGATGGGTCCACGATGGGACAGTCCTCTTGAACACTGAAGCTTTCTTT. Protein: CASRWVHDGTVLLNTEAFF.

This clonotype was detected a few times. CDR3 protein: CASSYRGLAGGPYNEQFF. The CDR3 region has the DNA TGTGCCAGCAGTTACAGAGGACTAGCGGGGGGCCCCTACAATGAGCAGTTCTTC. The rearrangement joins TRBV6-2 or TRBV6-3 to TRBJ2-1; 14 positions match TRBD2. This CDR3 comprises 18 residues. Germline V gene data show CDR1 as MNHEY and CDR2 as SVGEGT. V gave up 2 bases and J gave up 2 bases; unmatched junction bases: 5.

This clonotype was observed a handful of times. The CDR3 reads CSVETRRGYTF. The CDR3 DNA follows: TGCAGCGTTGAGACCCGGCGGGGCTACACCTTC. The V gene is TRBV29-1, the J gene TRBJ1-2; no firm D call. In germline, CDR1 is SQVTM, CDR2 ANQGSEA. This CDR3 is 11 amino acids long. Trimming took 3 bases from V and 8 from J, leaving 10 bases between them.

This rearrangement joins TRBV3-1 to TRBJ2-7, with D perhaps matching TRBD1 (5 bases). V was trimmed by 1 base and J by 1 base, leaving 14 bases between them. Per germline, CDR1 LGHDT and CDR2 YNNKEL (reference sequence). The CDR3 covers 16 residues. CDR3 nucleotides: TGTGCCAGCAGCCAAGTTGAGCAGGACACTTCCTACGAGCAGTACGTC. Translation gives CASSQVEQDTSYEQYV.

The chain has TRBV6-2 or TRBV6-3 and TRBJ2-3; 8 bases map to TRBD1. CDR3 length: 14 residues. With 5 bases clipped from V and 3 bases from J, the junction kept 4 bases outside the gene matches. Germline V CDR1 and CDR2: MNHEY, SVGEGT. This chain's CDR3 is CASSDRGVTDTQYF. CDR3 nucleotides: TGTGCCAGCAGTGACAGGGGTGTTACAGATACGCAGTATTTT.

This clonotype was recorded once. The CDR3 bases are TGTGCCAGCTCACCACCGCAGGGACCGTACCAAGAGACCCAGTACTTC. This translates into CASSPPQGPYQETQYF. The J gene is TRBJ2-5, the V gene TRBV18; D may correspond to TRBD1 or TRBD2 (5 bases each). V was clipped by 0 bases and J by 0 bases, with 11 bases between them. The germline V gene encodes CDR1 KGHSH and CDR2 LQKENI. The CDR3 is 16 amino acids.

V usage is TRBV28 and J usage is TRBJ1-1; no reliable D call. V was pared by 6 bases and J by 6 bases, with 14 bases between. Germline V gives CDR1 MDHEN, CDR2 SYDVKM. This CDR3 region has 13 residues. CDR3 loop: CASRPARLAEAFF. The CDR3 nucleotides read TGTGCCAGCAGGCCGGCTAGGTTGGCTGAAGCTTTCTTT.

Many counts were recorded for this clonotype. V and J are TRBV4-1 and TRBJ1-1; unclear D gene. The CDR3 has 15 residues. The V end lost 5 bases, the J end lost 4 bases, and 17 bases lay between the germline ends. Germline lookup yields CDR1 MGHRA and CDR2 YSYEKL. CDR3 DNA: TGCGCCAGCAGCAACCTACGGCTCAGCGCCACTGAAGCTTTCTTT. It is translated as CASSNLRLSATEAFF.

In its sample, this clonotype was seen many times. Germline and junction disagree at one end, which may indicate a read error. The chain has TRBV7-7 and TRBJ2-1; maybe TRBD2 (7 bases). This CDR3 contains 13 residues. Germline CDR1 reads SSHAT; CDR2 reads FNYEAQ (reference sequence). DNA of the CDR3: TGTGCTAGCAGCTTAGGGGGGGCAGATGAGCAGTTCTTC. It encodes CASSLGGADEQFF.

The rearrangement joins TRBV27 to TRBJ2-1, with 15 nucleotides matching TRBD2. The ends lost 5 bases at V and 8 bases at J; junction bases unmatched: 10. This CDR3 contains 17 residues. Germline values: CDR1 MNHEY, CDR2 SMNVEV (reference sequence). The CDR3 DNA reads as TGTGCCAGCAGTCCGGGACTAGCGGGGGGCCCAGGCGATGAGCAGTTCTTC. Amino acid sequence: CASSPGLAGGPGDEQFF.

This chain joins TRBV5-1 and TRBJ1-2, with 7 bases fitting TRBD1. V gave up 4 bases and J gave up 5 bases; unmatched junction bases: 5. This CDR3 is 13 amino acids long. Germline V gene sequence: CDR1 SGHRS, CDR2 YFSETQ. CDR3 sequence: CASSQGGPYGYTF. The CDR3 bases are TGCGCCAGCAGCCAGGGGGGGCCTTATGGCTACACCTTC.

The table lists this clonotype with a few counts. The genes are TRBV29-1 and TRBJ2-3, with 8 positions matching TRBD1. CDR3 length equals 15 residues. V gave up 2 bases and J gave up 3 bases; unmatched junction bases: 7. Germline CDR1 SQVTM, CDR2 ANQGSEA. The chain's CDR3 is CSVEQGALGTDTQYF. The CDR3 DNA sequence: TGCAGCGTTGAACAGGGGGCCTTGGGGACAGATACGCAGTATTTT.

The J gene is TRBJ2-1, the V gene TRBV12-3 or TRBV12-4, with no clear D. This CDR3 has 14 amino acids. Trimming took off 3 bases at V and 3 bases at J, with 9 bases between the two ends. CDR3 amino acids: CASSFGLVYNEQFF. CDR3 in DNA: TGTGCCAGCAGTTTTGGGCTGGTCTACAATGAGCAGTTCTTC.

CDR3 coding DNA: TGTGCCAGTAGTATAGACGAGAACAAGCAGTACTTC. Translated: CASSIDENKQYF. The chain carries TRBV19 and TRBJ2-7; D uncertain. The CDR3 has 12 amino acids. Germline lookup yields CDR1 LNHDA and CDR2 SQIVND (reference sequence). The V gene lost 0 bases and the J gene lost 8 bases, with 8 bases spanning the gap.

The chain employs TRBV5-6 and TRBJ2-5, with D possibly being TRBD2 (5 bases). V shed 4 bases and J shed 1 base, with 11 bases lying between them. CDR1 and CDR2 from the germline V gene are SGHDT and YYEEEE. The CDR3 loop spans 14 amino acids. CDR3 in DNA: TGTGCCAGCAGCCCGGAGGACTTCCAAGAGACCCAGTACTTC. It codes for CASSPEDFQETQYF.

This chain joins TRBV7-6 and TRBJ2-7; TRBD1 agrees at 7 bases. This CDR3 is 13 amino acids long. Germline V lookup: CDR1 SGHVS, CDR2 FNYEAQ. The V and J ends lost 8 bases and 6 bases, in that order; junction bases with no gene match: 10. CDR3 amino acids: CASAYRGSSEQYV. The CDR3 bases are TGTGCCAGCGCCTACAGGGGATCTAGCGAGCAGTACGTC.

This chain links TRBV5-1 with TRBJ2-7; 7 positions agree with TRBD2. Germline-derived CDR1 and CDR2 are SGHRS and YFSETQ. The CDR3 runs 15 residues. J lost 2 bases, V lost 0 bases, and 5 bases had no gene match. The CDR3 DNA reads TGCGCCAGCAGCTTGGTACCTAGCGGAGCCTACGAGCAGTACGTC. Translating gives CASSLVPSGAYEQYV.

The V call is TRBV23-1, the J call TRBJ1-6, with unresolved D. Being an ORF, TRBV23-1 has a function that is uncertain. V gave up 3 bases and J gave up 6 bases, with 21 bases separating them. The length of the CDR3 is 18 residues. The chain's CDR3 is CASSHRFLTPRTNSPLHF. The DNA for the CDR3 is TGCGCCAGCAGTCATCGCTTCTTAACACCGAGGACTAATTCACCCCTCCACTTT.

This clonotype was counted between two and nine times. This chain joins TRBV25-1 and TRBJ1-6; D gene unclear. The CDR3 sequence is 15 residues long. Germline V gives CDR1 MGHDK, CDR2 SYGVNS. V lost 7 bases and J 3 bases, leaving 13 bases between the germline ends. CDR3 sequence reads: CASKEGGYYNSPLHF. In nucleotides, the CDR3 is TGTGCCAGCAAAGAAGGCGGATACTATAATTCACCCCTCCACTTT.

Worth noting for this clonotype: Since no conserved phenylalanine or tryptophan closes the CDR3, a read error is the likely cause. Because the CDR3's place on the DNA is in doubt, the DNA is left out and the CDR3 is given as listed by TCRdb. CDR3 sequence reads: CSARKGGDMIL. This rearrangement joins TRBV20-1 to TRBJ2-4; the listed D gene, TRBD1, was not tested against the DNA. CDR1 is DFQATT and CDR2 is SNEGSKA in the germline V gene (reference sequence). The CDR3 extends over 11 residues, inclusive of both ends.

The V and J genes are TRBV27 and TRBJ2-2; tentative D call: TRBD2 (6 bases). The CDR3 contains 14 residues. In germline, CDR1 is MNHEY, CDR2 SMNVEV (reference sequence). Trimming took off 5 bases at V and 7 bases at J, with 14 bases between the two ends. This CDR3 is CASSPPGLLGELFF. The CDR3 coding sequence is TGTGCCAGCAGTCCACCGGGACTGCTCGGGGAGCTGTTTTTT.

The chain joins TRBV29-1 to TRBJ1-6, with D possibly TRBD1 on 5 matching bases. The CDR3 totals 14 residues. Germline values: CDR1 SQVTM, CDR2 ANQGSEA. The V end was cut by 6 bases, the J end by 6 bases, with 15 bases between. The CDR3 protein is CSVRDGGGNSPLHF. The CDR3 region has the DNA TGCAGCGTCCGGGACGGGGGTGGTAATTCACCCCTCCACTTT. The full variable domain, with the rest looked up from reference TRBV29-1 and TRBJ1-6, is SAVISQKPSRDICQRGTSLTIQCQVDSQVTMMFWYRQQPGQSLTLIATANQGSEATYESGFVIDKFPISRPNLTFSTLTVSNMSPEDSSIYLCSVRDGGGNSPLHFGNGTRLTVT.

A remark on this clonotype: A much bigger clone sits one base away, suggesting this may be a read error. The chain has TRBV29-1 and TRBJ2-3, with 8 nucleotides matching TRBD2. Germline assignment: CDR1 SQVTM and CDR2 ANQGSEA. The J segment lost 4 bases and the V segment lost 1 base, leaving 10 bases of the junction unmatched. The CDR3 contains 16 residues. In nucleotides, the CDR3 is TGCAGCGTTGAAGTGCCATCAGCGGGGGTATCAGATACGCAGTATTTT. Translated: CSVEVPSAGVSDTQYF.

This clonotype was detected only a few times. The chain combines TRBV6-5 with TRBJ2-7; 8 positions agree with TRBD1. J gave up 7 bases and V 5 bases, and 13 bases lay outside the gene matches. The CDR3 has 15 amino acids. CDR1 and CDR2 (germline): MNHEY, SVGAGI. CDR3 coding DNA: TGTGCCAGCAGTACCCACTGGCAGGGGGCGGGGGAGCAGTACTTC. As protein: CASSTHWQGAGEQYF.

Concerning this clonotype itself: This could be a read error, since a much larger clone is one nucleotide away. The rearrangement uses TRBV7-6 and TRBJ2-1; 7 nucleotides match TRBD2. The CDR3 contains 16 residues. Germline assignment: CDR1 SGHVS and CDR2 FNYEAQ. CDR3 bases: TGTGCCAGCAGCCCGCTAGCGGCAAGCTCCAACAATGAGCAGTTCTTC. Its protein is CASSPLAASSNNEQFF.

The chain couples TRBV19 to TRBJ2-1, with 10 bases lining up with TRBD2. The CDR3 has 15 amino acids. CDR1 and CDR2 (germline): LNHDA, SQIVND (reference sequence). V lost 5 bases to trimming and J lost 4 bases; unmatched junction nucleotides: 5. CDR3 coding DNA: TGTGCCAGTAGTCTACCTAGCGGGGGTTACAATGAGCAGTTCTTC. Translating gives CASSLPSGGYNEQFF.

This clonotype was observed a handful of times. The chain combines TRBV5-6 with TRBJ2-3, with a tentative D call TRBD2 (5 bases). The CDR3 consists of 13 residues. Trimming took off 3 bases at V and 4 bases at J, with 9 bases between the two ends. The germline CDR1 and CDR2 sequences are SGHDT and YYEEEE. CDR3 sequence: CASSSRGADTQYF. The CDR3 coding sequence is TGTGCCAGCAGCTCTCGGGGTGCAGATACGCAGTATTTT. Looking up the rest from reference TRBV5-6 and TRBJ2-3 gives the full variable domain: DAGVTQSPTHLIKTRGQQVTLRCSPKSGHDTVSWYQQALGQGPQFIFQYYEEEERQRGNFPDRFSGHQFPNYSSELNVNALLLGDSALYLCASSSRGADTQYFGPGTRLTVL.

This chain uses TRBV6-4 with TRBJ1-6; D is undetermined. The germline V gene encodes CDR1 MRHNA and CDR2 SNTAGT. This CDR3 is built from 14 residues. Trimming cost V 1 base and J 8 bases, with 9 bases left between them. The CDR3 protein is CASSDLSKDSPLHF. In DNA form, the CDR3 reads TGTGCCAGCAGTGACTTGTCGAAGGATTCACCCCTCCACTTT.

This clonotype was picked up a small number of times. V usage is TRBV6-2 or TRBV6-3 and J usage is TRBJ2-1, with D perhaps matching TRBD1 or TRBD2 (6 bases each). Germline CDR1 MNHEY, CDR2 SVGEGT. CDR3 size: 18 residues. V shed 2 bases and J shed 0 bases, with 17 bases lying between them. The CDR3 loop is CASSYGGPGQSSYNEQFF. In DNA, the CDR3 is TGTGCCAGCAGTTACGGGGGGCCGGGACAAAGCTCCTACAATGAGCAGTTCTTC.